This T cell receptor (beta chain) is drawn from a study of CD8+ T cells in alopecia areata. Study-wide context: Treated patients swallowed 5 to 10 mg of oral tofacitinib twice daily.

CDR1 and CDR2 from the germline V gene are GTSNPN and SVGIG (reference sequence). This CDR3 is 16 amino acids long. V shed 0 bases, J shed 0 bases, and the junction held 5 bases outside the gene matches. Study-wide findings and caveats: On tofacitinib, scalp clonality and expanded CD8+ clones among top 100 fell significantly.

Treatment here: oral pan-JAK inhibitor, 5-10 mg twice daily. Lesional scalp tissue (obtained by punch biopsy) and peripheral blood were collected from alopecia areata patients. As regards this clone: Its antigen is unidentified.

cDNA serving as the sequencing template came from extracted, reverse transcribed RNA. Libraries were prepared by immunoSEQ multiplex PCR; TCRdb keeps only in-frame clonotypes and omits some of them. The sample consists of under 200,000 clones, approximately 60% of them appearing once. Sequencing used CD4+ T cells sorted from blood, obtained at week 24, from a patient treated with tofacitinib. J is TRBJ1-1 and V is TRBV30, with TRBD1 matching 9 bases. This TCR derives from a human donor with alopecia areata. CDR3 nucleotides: TGTGCCTGGAGTGTAAGGGACAGGGTGTTGAACACTGAAGCTTTCTTT. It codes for CAWSVRDRVLNTEAFF. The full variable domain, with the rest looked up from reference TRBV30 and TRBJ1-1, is SQTIHQWPATLVQPVGSPLSLECTVEGTSNPNLYWYRQAAGRGLQLLFYSVGIGQISSEVPQNLSASRPQDRQFILSSKKLLLSDSGFYLCAWSVRDRVLNTEAFFGQGTRLTVV.